This TCR beta chain was captured by sequencing in a study of CD8 T cells in Susac syndrome. cDNA came from roughly 0.53 to 1 ug RNA primed by random hexamers. Using its own MiXCR run on the immunoSEQ multiplex PCR reads, TCRdb lists one record per CDR3 protein. The table lists around 280,000 distinct CDR3 sequences, just over 90% of them singletons. While CD8+ and CD4+ T cells were isolated negatively, TEMRA cells were enriched by FACS. V shed 5 bases, J shed 0 bases, and the junction held 5 bases outside the gene matches. The CDR3 is made up of 15 amino acids. Germline CDR1 SGHRS, CDR2 YFSETQ. This clonotype was sampled from a human donor with multiple sclerosis. This sequence joins TRBV5-1 and TRBJ1-1; 9 bases agree with TRBD1. Material: CD4+ T cells from PBMCs. The CDR3 coding sequence is TGCGCCAGCAGATGGACAGGGGCTTTGAACACTGAAGCTTTCTTT. Residues: CASRWTGALNTEAFF.